A single sample gave rise to the 14 T cell receptor beta chains below, sequenced in a study of OX40 agonist ivuxolimab in advanced cancers. Libraries were prepared by immunoSEQ multiplex PCR; TCRdb keeps only in-frame clonotypes and omits some of them. In the table there are roughly 70,000 clones, nearly 90% of which are singletons. Sequencing used CD4+ or CD8+ T cells sorted from blood, obtained in a trial of the OX40 agonist ivuxolimab. Source of these receptors: an adult with an advanced solid tumor such as melanoma, head and neck, liver or kidney cancer.

The V gene is TRBV19, the J gene TRBJ2-1; TRBD2 aligns across 10 bases. Germline CDR1 is LNHDA and CDR2 is SQIVND (reference sequence). The CDR3 covers 15 residues. J was trimmed by 10 bases and V by 3 bases; bases with no gene match: 9. CDR3: CASSILAGAQSEQFF. The DNA of the CDR3 is TGTGCCAGTAGTATCCTAGCGGGGGCCCAGTCGGAGCAGTTCTTC.

The chain uses TRBV2 and TRBJ2-1, with TRBD1 as a possible D gene (5 bases). This CDR3 has 11 residues. Trimming removed 8 bases from V and 8 bases from J, with 10 bases in between. Germline CDR1 and CDR2: SNHLY and FYNNEI. The CDR3 nucleotides are TGTGCCAGCTGCAGGGTAGATGAGCAGTTCTTC. Amino acids: CASCRVDEQFF.

This CDR3 is CASSTGLVPFF. Written as DNA, the CDR3 is TGTGCCAGCAGCACAGGACTAGTTCCGTTCTTC. The chain combines TRBV7-2 with TRBJ2-1, with 7 bases identical to TRBD2. Germline CDR1 and CDR2: SGHTA and FQGNSA. This CDR3 contains 11 residues. The trim removed 5 bases at V and 15 bases at J, leaving 7 bases unmatched.

The rearrangement links TRBV6-4 to TRBJ2-2; D is ambiguous. The CDR3 is 14 residues long. Germline V CDR1 and CDR2: MRHNA, SNTAGT. Trimming left V 6 bases short and J 1 base short, with 9 bases between. CDR3 region: CASSEGLNTGELFF. In DNA, the CDR3 is TGTGCCAGCAGCGAAGGGTTGAACACCGGGGAGCTGTTTTTT.

This chain joins TRBV15 and TRBJ1-5; no clear D gene. Trimming removed 0 bases from V and 2 bases from J, with 8 bases in between. CDR3 length: 15 residues. Germline lookup yields CDR1 LNHNV and CDR2 YYDKDF (reference sequence). CDR3 sequence reads: CATSRDGAGNQPQHF. The CDR3, as DNA: TGTGCCACCAGCAGAGATGGAGCTGGCAATCAGCCCCAGCATTTT.

The chain combines TRBV9 with TRBJ2-6; TRBD1 is a possible D gene (5 bases). CDR1 and CDR2 (germline): SGDLS, YYNGEE. The CDR3 is 15 amino acids. V was clipped by 3 bases and J by 0 bases, with 7 bases between them. The CDR3 spells CASSAQDSGANVLTF. DNA of the CDR3: TGTGCCAGCAGCGCACAGGACTCTGGGGCCAACGTCCTGACTTTC.

The chain employs TRBV5-6 and TRBJ1-2; 7 positions agree with TRBD1. The CDR3 extends over 14 amino acids. V was pared by 5 bases and J by 4 bases, with 8 bases of the junction left unmatched. The germline V gene has CDR1 SGHDT and CDR2 YYEEEE. The chain's CDR3 is CASSRDSLPYGYTF. For the CDR3, the DNA is TGTGCCAGCAGTCGGGACAGCCTTCCCTATGGCTACACCTTC. The variable domain in full, completed from reference TRBV5-6 and TRBJ1-2, reads DAGVTQSPTHLIKTRGQQVTLRCSPKSGHDTVSWYQQALGQGPQFIFQYYEEEERQRGNFPDRFSGHQFPNYSSELNVNALLLGDSALYLCASSRDSLPYGYTFGSGTRLTVV.

The chain has TRBV6-1 and TRBJ2-3; the D gene is possibly TRBD1 (5 bases). This CDR3 is built from 14 residues. V was pared by 1 base and J by 1 base, with 6 bases between. Germline V gives CDR1 MNHNS, CDR2 SASEGT. DNA for the CDR3: TGTGCCAGCAGTGAAGTAGGGGGCACAGATACGCAGTATTTT. Amino acid sequence: CASSEVGGTDTQYF.

The chain couples TRBV18 to TRBJ2-7; 8 bases align to TRBD1. There are 14 residues in the CDR3. Unmatched junction bases numbered 11, after V lost 6 bases and J lost 7 bases. Germline V gene data show CDR1 as KGHSH and CDR2 as LQKENI. The CDR3 loop reads CASSRTGKGGEQYF. CDR3 sequence (DNA): TGTGCCAGCTCGCGGACAGGGAAAGGAGGTGAGCAGTACTTC.

This clone showed up just once. The junction departs from germline at one end; a sequencing error may be responsible. The CDR3 here is CASSTLEGLAWDF. As DNA, the CDR3 is TGTGCCAGCAGTACCCTGGAGGGACTAGCATGGGACTTC. The chain combines TRBV28 with TRBJ2-7; 9 nucleotides line up with TRBD2. CDR3 length: 13 amino acids. Germline V gene sequence: CDR1 MDHEN, CDR2 SYDVKM.

This chain links TRBV5-1 with TRBJ1-2; 7 positions match TRBD1. Germline values: CDR1 SGHRS, CDR2 YFSETQ. The CDR3 loop spans 16 amino acids. Losses at the gene ends were 3 bases for V and 6 bases for J; bases not matched to a gene: 14. The CDR3 DNA reads TGCGCCAGCAGCTCCCTCGTTGGGGCAGACAGGGATGGCTACACCTTC. The encoded protein is CASSSLVGADRDGYTF.

The chain is built from TRBV11-3 and TRBJ2-7; TRBD2 matches 9 bases. The germline CDR1 and CDR2 sequences are SGHNT and YENEEA. After removal of 4 bases from V and 6 bases from J, the junction contained 4 bases not matched to a gene. The CDR3 has 13 residues. The CDR3 loop reads CASSSGTSREQYF. DNA of the CDR3: TGTGCCAGCAGCTCTGGGACTAGCCGCGAGCAGTACTTC.

The rearrangement uses TRBV5-4 and TRBJ1-1; no clear D. The CDR3 spans 14 residues. CDR1 is SGHNT and CDR2 is YYREEE in the germline V gene (reference sequence). The V gene lost 4 bases and the J gene lost 1 base, with 11 bases spanning the gap. The CDR3 DNA sequence: TGTGCCAGCAGCCCCTGGGCCAGGAACACTGAAGCTTTCTTT. It is translated as CASSPWARNTEAFF.

The rearrangement uses TRBV11-3 and TRBJ2-1; 7 nucleotides agree with TRBD1. Germline V gives CDR1 SGHNT, CDR2 YENEEA. Germline trimming cut 4 bases from V and 2 bases from J; bases unmatched to any gene: 8. This CDR3 is 16 amino acids long. CDR3 in amino acids: CASSSTGVRAYNEQFF. The CDR3 bases are TGTGCCAGCAGCTCAACAGGGGTAAGGGCCTACAATGAGCAGTTCTTC.